A selection of T cell receptor beta chains follows, all from one sample in a study of blood T cell repertoires in COVID-19. The data were produced by immunoSEQ multiplex PCR, yet TCRdb's version contains in-frame clones alone and is incomplete. The data contain 400,000 to 450,000 clones, 80% to 90% of them singletons. Sequencing was done on a sample of peripheral blood. These TCRs come from a woman in her 30s with active or convalescent COVID-19. The CDR3 runs from the conserved cysteine through the conserved F or W. Each record gives: J gene, D gene, clone size, V gene, CDR3 protein, CDR3 DNA. D genes are given only for firm matches. Size is omitted from some rows. Given values are once, few, many or a class for expanded clones.

J: TRBJ2-2; D: TRBD2; size: .; V: TRBV14; CDR3: CASSQDWLAGTGELFF; DNA: TGTGCCAGCAGCCAAGACTGGCTAGCGGGCACCGGGGAGCTGTTTTTT
J: TRBJ1-4; D: .; size: .; V: TRBV2; CDR3: CASPPRPPATNEKLFF; DNA: TGTGCCAGCCCTCCTAGGCCGCCCGCAACTAATGAAAAACTGTTTTTT
J: TRBJ1-1; D: TRBD1; size: .; V: TRBV5-5; CDR3: CASSPFFEGAGNEAFF; DNA: TGTGCCAGCAGCCCATTCTTTGAGGGGGCGGGTAATGAAGCTTTCTTT
J: TRBJ1-1; D: TRBD1; size: .; V: TRBV27; CDR3: CASSYRGLLNTEAFF; DNA: TGTGCCAGCAGCTACAGGGGGCTCCTGAACACTGAAGCTTTCTTT
J: TRBJ1-1; D: .; size: .; V: TRBV5-4; CDR3: CASSFTDTGRGAFF; DNA: TGTGCCAGCAGCTTTACAGACACAGGGAGGGGAGCTTTCTTT
J: TRBJ1-5; D: .; size: .; V: TRBV19; CDR3: CASSIGGAGNQPQHF; DNA: TGTGCCAGTAGTATTGGTGGGGCAGGCAATCAGCCCCAGCATTTT
J: TRBJ1-1; D: TRBD1; size: once; V: TRBV5-1; CDR3: CASSWGQTEAFF; DNA: TGCGCCAGCAGCTGGGGACAGACTGAAGCTTTCTTT
J: TRBJ2-7; D: TRBD2; size: .; V: TRBV10-3; CDR3: CAINRWGLAGGLSYEQYF; DNA: TGTGCCATCAACAGATGGGGGCTAGCGGGAGGCCTCTCCTACGAGCAGTACTTC
J: TRBJ2-7; D: .; size: .; V: TRBV6-5; CDR3: CASGQTPYEQYF; DNA: TGTGCCAGCGGACAGACACCCTACGAGCAGTACTTC
J: TRBJ2-2; D: TRBD1; size: .; V: TRBV6-5; CDR3: CASTYRGEAGELFF; DNA: TGTGCCAGCACCTACAGGGGCGAGGCCGGGGAGCTGTTTTTT
J: TRBJ1-2; D: .; size: .; V: TRBV6-5; CDR3: CASSYGTSKGNYGYTF; DNA: TGTGCCAGCAGTTACGGCACCTCGAAGGGGAACTATGGCTACACCTTC